This T cell receptor beta chain is from a study of a mutant IDH1 vaccine in newly diagnosed glioma (dated by TCRdb to the early 2020s). For context, the study as a whole: In the chemotherapy-containing groups, vaccination started alongside temozolomide cycles, whereas in patients who had radiotherapy alone it started 4-6 weeks after radiotherapy. Of the approximately 35 treated patients, about 60% were male and approximately 40% were female, and the mean age was approximately 39 years. Before enrollment, most patients had been given radiochemotherapy with temozolomide as standard therapy, while the rest had received either radiotherapy alone or temozolomide alone. The week-35 safety follow-up was designated visit V12, and the week-47 end of study was designated visit V13. Peripheral blood was collected at six visits: V03 (baseline), V05, V07, V10, V12 and V13. For exploratory analyses, roughly 25 treated patients had longitudinal TCRB deep sequencing done wherever samples were available.

Taken from the germline V gene, the CDR1 and CDR2 loops are SGDLS and YYNGEE. The junction carries 16 bases between V and J, which are trimmed by 4 bases and 5 bases respectively. There are 15 amino acids in the CDR3, from cysteine to phenylalanine inclusive. Only the CDR3 part of the read is kept: 45 bases, read in frame from the first base. As regards this clone: This clone's antigen is unknown. No base quality information exists; no much larger clone differs at one position.

Interpreted using the paper, the time point label stands for: week 35, safety follow-up. A 20-mer mutant IDH1 peptide at 300 micrograms in Montanide made up each vaccine dose, which was injected subcutaneously together with topical imiquimod. Patients received eight vaccinations in weeks 1, 3, 5, 7, 11, 15, 19 and 23, corresponding to visits V03 through V10. All donors had newly diagnosed IDH1-mutant astrocytomas of WHO grade 3 or 4 that showed loss of nuclear ATRX. The samples were drawn from NOA16, a multicentre, single-arm, open-label phase I trial in Germany that tested a mutant IDH1 peptide vaccine in humans for the first time. Genomic DNA for TCRB sequencing was extracted from EDTA blood using the DNeasy Blood and Tissue Kit. The method behind the library was the immunoSEQ multiplex PCR assay. Rearranged TCR beta chain sequences were amplified with the hsTCRB Kit following the manufacturer's protocol. An Illumina MiSeq was used to sequence the TCRB libraries. Turning to the authors' computational methods: Demultiplexing, trimming and gene mapping were performed with the kit vendor's proprietary platform. TCRdb mirrors the immuneACCESS table, restricted to in-frame sequences. Some clones are absent from its copies; in checked studies, under half trace to an unresolved V gene, and the reason for the others is unknown. V and J calls plus clone size are reproduced from that table; the DNA served to infer D and trimming. In all, the sample holds some 60,000 clones, and roughly nine tenths of those were seen once. The leading ten clones occupy 1.5% to 2% of the sample.

Beyond this particular receptor, the publication reports: Vaccine-induced immune responses across multiple MHC alleles were detected in around 92% of patients. The authors noted that analyses of patient blood samples could not be reproduced because of sample limitations. Changes in the top peripheral T cell clonotypes picked up by TCRB sequencing did not appear to be linked to pseudoprogression. PBMC samples for TCRB deep sequencing were selected based on availability.

The rearranged chain carries TRBV9 and TRBJ1-5, with the D gene not confidently named. Material: PBMCs, obtained from a glioma patient whose treatment included an IDH1 peptide vaccine. The TCR was taken from a man aged 40-55 years with glioma. The DNA is TGTGCCAGCAGCCCCTATGGCAGGATGCATCAGCCCCAGCATTTT. The translation is CASSPYGRMHQPQHF.